This T cell receptor (beta chain) originates from a study of response to subunit inactivated influenza vaccine. This CDR3 spans 11 amino acids. V was pared by 7 bases and J by 2 bases, with 8 bases between. Germline-derived CDR1 and CDR2 are SQVTM and ANQGSEA. MiXCR, run by TCRdb on the RT-PCR reads, gives a single entry per CDR3 protein. This table holds hundreds of thousands of distinct CDR3 sequences, roughly 22% found once. This clonotype was seen a handful of times. Its antigen is currently unknown. Study results and caveats: A suggestion made by the authors is that each seasonal influenza vaccination recruits few new T cells.

The chain carries TRBV29-1 and TRBJ1-2; no firm D call. The TCR was taken from a man between 50 and 69 years old who received an inactivated influenza vaccine. The sample was PBMCs from blood, taken approximately 22 months after vaccination. The DNA for the CDR3 is TGCAGCGGAAAGGAAAACTATGGCTACACCTTC. Protein sequence: CSGKENYGYTF.